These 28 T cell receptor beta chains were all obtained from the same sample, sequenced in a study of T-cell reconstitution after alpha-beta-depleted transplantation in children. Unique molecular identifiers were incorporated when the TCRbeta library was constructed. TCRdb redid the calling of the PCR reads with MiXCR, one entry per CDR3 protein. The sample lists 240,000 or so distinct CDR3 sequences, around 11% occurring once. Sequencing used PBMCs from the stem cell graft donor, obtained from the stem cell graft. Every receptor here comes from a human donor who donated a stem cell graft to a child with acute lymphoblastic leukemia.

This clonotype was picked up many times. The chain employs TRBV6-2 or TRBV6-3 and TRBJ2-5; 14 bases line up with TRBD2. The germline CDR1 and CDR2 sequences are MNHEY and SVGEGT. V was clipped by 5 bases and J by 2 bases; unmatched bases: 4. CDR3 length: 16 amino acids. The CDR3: CASSTRTSGRQETQYF. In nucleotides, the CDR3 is TGTGCCAGCAGTACCCGGACTAGCGGGAGGCAAGAGACCCAGTACTTC.

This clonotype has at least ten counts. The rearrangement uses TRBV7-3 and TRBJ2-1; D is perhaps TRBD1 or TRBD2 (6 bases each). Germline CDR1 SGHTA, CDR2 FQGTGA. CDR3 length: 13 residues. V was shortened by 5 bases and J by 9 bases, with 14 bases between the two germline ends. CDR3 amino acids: CASSPPEGGEQFF. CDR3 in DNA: TGTGCCAGCAGCCCCCCCGAGGGGGGTGAGCAGTTCTTC.

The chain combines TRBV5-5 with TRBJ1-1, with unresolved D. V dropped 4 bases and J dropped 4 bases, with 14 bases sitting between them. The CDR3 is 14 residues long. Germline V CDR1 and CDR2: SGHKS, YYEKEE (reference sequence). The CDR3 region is CASSRPGDATEAFF. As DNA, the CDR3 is TGTGCCAGCAGCCGCCCGGGCGACGCCACTGAAGCTTTCTTT.

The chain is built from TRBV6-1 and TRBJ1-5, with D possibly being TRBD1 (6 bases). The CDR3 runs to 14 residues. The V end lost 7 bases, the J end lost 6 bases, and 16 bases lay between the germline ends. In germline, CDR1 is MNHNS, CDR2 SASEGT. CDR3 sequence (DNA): TGTGCCAGCACCACAGAGGGGGGCACTCAGCCCCAGCATTTT. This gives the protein CASTTEGGTQPQHF.

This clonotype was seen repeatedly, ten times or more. The CDR3 DNA reads as TGTGCCACCAGTTCCGGGACAGGGGTTGAGGTGGCAGATACGCAGTATTTT. Residues: CATSSGTGVEVADTQYF. The chain uses TRBV24-1 and TRBJ2-3, with TRBD1 identical over 10 bases. The V gene's germline CDR1 is KGHDR and CDR2 SFDVKD. The CDR3 covers 17 residues. After removal of 6 bases from V and 4 bases from J, the junction contained 12 bases not matched to a gene.

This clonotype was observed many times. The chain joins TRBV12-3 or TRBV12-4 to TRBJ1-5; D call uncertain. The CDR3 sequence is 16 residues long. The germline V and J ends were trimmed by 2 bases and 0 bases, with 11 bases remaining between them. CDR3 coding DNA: TGTGCCAGCAGTTTAAGTCTTGGTGGTAGCAATCAGCCCCAGCATTTT. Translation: CASSLSLGGSNQPQHF.

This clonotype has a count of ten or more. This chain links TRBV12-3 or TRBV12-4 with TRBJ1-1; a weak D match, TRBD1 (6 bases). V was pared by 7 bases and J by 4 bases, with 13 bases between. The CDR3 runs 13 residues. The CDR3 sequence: CASTNTGFTEAFF. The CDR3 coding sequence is TGTGCCAGCACCAATACAGGGTTCACTGAAGCTTTCTTT.

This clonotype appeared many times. The DNA for the CDR3 is TGCGCCAGCAGCGCCGGGACTTCAAAGTACGAGCAGTACTTC. This translates into CASSAGTSKYEQYF. The chain has TRBV5-1 and TRBJ2-7; a possible D gene is TRBD2 (6 bases). V was cut by 4 bases and J by 4 bases, with 15 bases left in between. CDR1 SGHRS and CDR2 YFSETQ come from the germline V gene. The CDR3 contains 14 residues. Looking up the rest from reference TRBV5-1 and TRBJ2-7 gives the full variable domain: KAGVTQTPRYLIKTRGQQVTLSCSPISGHRSVSWYQQTPGQGLQFLFEYFSETQRNKGNFPGRFSGRQFSNSRSEMNVSTLELGDSALYLCASSAGTSKYEQYFGPGTRLTVT.

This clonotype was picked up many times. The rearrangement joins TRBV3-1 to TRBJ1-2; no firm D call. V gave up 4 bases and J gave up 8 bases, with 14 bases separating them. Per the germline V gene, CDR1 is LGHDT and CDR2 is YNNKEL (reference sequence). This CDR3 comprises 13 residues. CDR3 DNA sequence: TGTGCCAGCAGCCTCAGAGACACGGAAGGCTACACCTTC. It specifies CASSLRDTEGYTF.

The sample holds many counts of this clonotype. The CDR3 reads CSAMKVSNQPQHF. CDR3 nucleotide sequence: TGCAGTGCTATGAAGGTGAGCAATCAGCCCCAGCATTTT. The chain links TRBV20-1 to TRBJ1-5; no clear D. Trimming shortened V by 4 bases and J by 1 base, and 8 bases separated the two germline ends. Germline CDR1 reads DFQATT; CDR2 reads SNEGSKA (reference sequence). This CDR3 is built from 13 residues.

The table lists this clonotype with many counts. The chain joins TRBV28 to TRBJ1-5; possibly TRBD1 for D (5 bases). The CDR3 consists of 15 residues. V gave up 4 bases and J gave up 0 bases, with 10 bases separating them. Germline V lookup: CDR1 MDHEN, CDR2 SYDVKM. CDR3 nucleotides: TGTGCCAGCAGTTCACAGGATTATAGCAATCAGCCCCAGCATTTT. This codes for CASSSQDYSNQPQHF.

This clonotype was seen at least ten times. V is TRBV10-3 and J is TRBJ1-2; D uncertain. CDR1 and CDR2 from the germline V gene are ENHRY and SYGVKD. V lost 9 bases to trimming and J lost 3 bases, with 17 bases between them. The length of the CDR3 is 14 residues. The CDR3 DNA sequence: TGTGCCATTAATGTGGCCCCGGTGGACTATGGCTACACCTTC. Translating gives CAINVAPVDYGYTF.

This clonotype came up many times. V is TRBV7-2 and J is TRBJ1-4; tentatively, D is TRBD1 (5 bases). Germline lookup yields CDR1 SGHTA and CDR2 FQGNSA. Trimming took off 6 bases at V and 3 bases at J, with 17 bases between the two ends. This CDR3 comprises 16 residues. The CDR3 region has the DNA TGTGCCAGCAGTTTGAGTTCAGGGAACGCTAATGAAAAACTGTTTTTT. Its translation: CASSLSSGNANEKLFF.

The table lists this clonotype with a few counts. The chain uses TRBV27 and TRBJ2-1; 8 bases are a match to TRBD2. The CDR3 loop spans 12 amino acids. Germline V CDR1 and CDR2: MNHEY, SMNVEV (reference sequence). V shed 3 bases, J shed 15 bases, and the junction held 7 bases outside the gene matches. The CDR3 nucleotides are TGTGCCAGCAGTTTCTCGGGGGGGAGGGGGTTCTTC. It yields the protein CASSFSGGRGFF.

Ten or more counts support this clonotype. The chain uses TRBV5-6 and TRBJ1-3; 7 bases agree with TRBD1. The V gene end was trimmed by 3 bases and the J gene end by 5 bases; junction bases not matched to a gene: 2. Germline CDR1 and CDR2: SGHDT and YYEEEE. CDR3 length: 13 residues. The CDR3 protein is CASSSGQRNTIYF. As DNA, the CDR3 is TGTGCCAGCAGCTCGGGACAGCGAAACACCATATATTTT. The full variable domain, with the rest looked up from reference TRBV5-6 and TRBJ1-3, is DAGVTQSPTHLIKTRGQQVTLRCSPKSGHDTVSWYQQALGQGPQFIFQYYEEEERQRGNFPDRFSGHQFPNYSSELNVNALLLGDSALYLCASSSGQRNTIYFGEGSWLTVV.

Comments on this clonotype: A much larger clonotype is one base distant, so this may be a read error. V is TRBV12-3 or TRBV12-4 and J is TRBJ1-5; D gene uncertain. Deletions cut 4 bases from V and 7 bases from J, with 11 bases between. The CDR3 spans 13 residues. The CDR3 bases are TGTGCCAGCAGTTGGAGAGTACAACAGCCCCAGCATTTT. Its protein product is CASSWRVQQPQHF.

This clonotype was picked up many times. The CDR3 sequence: CSVEYYNEQFF. The CDR3 DNA sequence: TGCAGCGTTGAGTACTACAATGAGCAGTTCTTC. The J gene is TRBJ2-1, the V gene TRBV29-1; D is unresolved. V lost 3 bases and J lost 3, with 3 bases in between. There are 11 residues in the CDR3. Per the germline V gene, CDR1 is SQVTM and CDR2 is ANQGSEA.

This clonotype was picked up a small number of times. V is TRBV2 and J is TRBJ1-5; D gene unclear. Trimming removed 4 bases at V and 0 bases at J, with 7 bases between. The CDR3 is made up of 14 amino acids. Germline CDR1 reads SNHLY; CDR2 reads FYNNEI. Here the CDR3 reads CASSVDNSNQPQHF. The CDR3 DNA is TGTGCCAGCAGTGTAGACAATAGCAATCAGCCCCAGCATTTT.

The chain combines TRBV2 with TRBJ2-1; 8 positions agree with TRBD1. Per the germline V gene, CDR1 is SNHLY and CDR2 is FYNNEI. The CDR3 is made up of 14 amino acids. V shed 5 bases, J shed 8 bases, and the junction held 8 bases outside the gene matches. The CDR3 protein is CASSPSTGADEQFF. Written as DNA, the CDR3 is TGTGCCAGCAGTCCTTCGACAGGGGCGGATGAGCAGTTCTTC.

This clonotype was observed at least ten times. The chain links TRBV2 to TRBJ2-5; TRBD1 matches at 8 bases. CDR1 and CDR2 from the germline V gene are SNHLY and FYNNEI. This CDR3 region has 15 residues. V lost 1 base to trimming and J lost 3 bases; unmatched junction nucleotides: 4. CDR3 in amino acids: CASSEVRGPEETQYF. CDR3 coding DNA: TGTGCCAGCAGTGAAGTCAGGGGGCCCGAAGAGACCCAGTACTTC.

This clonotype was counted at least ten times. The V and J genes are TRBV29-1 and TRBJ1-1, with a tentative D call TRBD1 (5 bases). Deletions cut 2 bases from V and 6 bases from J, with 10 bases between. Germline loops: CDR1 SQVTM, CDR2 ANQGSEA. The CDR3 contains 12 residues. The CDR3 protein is CSVEKGGAEAFF. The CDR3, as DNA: TGCAGCGTTGAAAAGGGAGGGGCTGAAGCTTTCTTT.

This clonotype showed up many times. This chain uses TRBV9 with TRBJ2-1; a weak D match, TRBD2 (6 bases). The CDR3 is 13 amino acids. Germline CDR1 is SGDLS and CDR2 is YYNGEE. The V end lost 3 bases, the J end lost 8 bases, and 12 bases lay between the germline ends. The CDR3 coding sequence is TGTGCCAGCAGCGGAGGGTGGGGGGATGAGCAGTTCTTC. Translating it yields CASSGGWGDEQFF.

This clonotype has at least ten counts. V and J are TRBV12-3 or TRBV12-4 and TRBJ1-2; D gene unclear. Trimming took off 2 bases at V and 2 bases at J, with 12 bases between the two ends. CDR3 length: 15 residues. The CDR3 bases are TGTGCCAGCAGTTTATATGAAGAGCTCAACTATGGCTACACCTTC. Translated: CASSLYEELNYGYTF.

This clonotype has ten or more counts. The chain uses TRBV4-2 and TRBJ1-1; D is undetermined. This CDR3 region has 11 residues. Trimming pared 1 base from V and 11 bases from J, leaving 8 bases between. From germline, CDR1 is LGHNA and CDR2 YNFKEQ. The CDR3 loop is CASSQGNWAFF. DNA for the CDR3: TGTGCCAGCAGCCAAGGGAATTGGGCTTTCTTT.

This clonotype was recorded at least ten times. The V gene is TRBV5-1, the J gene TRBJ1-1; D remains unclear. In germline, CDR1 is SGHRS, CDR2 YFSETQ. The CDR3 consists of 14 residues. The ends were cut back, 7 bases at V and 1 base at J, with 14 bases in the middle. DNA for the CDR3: TGCGCCAGCCGAGTCGGTCAGACGAACACTGAAGCTTTCTTT. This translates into CASRVGQTNTEAFF.

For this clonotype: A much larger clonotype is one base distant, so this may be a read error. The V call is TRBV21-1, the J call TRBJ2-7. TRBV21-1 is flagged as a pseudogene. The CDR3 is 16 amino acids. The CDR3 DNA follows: TGTGCCAGCAGCAACCTACACACAGCCTACTGGTACGAGCAGTACTTC. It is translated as CASSNLHTAYWYEQYF.

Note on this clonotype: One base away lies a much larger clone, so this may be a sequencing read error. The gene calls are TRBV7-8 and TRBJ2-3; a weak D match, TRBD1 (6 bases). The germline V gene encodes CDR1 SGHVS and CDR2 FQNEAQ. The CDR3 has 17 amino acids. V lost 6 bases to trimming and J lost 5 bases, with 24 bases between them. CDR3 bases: TGTGCCAGCAGTTCCCCGGCAGGGACATGGGGAGTAGATACGCAGTATTTT. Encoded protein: CASSSPAGTWGVDTQYF.

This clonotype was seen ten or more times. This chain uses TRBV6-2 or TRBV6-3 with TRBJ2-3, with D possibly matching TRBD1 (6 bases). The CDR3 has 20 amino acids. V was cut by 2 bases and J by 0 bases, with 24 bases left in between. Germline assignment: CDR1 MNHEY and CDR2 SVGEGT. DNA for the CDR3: TGTGCCAGCAGTTACCCCAGCGAGGACAGCAGGATTCCTAGCACAGATACGCAGTATTTT. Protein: CASSYPSEDSRIPSTDTQYF.